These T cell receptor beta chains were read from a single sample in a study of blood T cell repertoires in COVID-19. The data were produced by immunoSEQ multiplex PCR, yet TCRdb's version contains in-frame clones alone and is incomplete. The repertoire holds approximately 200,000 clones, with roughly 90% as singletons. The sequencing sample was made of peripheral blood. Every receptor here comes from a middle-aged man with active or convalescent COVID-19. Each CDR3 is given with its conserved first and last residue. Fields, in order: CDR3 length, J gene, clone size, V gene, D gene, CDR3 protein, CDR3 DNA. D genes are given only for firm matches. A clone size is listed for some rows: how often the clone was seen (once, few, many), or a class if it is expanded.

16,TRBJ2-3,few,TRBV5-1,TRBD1,CASSLGDRGVLDTQYF,TGCGCCAGCAGCCTGGGGGACAGGGGTGTATTGGATACGCAGTATTTT
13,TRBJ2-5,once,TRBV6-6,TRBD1,CASSDRGLKTQYF,TGTGCCAGCAGCGACAGGGGGCTAAAGACCCAGTACTTC
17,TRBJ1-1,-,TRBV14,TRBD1,CASSPLIRGPLAAEAFF,TGTGCCAGCAGCCCGCTCATCAGGGGGCCTCTTGCGGCTGAAGCTTTCTTT
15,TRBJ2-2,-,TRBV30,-,CAWSQENLNTGELFF,TGTGCCTGGAGTCAGGAAAATCTGAACACCGGGGAGCTGTTTTTT
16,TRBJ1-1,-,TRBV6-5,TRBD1,CASSSPGQGANTEAFF,TGTGCCAGCAGTTCGCCGGGACAGGGGGCTAACACTGAAGCTTTCTTT
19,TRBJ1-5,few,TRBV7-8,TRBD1,CASSLPQGQGLYSNQPQHF,TGTGCCAGCAGCCTACCCCAAGGACAGGGCCTGTATAGCAATCAGCCCCAGCATTTT
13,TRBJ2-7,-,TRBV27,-,CASSTGGGNEQYF,TGTGCCAGCAGCACAGGGGGGGGGAACGAGCAGTACTTC
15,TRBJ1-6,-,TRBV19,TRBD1,CVRHGTGGRNSPLHF,TGTGTCCGACATGGGACAGGGGGTCGTAATTCACCCCTCCACTTT
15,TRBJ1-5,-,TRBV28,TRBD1,CASSYSSGGDQPQHF,TGTGCCAGCAGCTACTCCTCAGGGGGCGATCAGCCCCAGCATTTT
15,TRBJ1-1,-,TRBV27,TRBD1,CASSFQGQGNTEAFF,TGTGCCAGCAGTTTTCAAGGACAGGGGAACACTGAAGCTTTCTTT
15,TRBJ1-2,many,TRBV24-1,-,CATSDPSAGPHGYTF,TGTGCCACCAGTGACCCCTCGGCAGGGCCCCATGGCTACACCTTC
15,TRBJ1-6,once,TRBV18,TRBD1,CASSPQGEYNSPLHF,TGTGCCAGCTCACCTCAGGGGGAGTATAATTCACCCCTCCACTTT
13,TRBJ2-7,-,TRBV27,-,CASSFGGLGEQYF,TGTGCCAGCAGTTTTGGGGGGTTGGGCGAGCAGTACTTC
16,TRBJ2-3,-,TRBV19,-,CASSTGLNRGTDTQYF,TGTGCCAGTAGTACGGGACTCAACCGAGGAACAGATACGCAGTATTTT
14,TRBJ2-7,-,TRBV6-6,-,CASSYTGRGNEQYF,TGTGCCAGCAGTTACACAGGGAGGGGAAACGAGCAGTACTTC
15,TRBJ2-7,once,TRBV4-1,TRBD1,CASSHGTGTTYEQYF,TGCGCCAGCAGCCACGGGACAGGGACCACCTACGAGCAGTACTTC
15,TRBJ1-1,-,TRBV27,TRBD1,CASSLPGTEGTEAFF,TGTGCCAGCAGTTTACCGGGGACAGAAGGGACTGAAGCTTTCTTT
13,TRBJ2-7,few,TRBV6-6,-,CASSLTESYEQYF,TGTGCCAGCAGTCTGACAGAGTCCTACGAGCAGTACTTC
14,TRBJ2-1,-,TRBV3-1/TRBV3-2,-,CASSQGSGGNEQFF,TGTGCCAGCAGCCAAGGCAGTGGGGGGAATGAGCAGTTCTTC
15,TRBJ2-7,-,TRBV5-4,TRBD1,CASSLGDRSLREQYF,TGTGCCAGCAGCTTAGGGGACAGGTCCCTCCGGGAGCAGTACTTC
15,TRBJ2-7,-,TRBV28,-,CASSFSLATSYEQYF,TGTGCCAGCAGTTTCTCTCTAGCGACCTCCTACGAGCAGTACTTC
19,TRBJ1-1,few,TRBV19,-,CASKQGRGANLIMNTEAFF,TGTGCCAGCAAACAAGGGCGGGGGGCCAACTTAATCATGAACACTGAAGCTTTCTTT
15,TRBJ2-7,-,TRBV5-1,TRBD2,CASSSLAGSTYEQYF,TGCGCCAGCAGCTCTCTAGCGGGGAGTACCTACGAGCAGTACTTC
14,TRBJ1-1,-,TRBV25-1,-,CASAESWANTEAFF,TGTGCCAGTGCTGAGAGCTGGGCGAACACTGAAGCTTTCTTT
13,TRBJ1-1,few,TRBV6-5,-,CASSQDSSTEAFF,TGTGCCAGCAGTCAGGACAGTAGCACTGAAGCTTTCTTT
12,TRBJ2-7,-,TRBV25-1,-,CASSDLTYEQYF,TGTGCCAGCAGTGACTTAACCTACGAGCAGTACTTC
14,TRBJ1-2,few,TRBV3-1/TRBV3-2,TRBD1,CASSPTTGTYGYTF,TGTGCCAGCAGCCCTACGACAGGGACATATGGCTACACCTTC
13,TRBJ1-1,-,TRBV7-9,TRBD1,CASSLQGATEAFF,TGTGCCAGCAGCTTACAGGGGGCAACTGAAGCTTTCTTT
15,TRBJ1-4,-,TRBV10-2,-,CASSENGRTNEKLFF,TGCGCCAGCAGTGAAAATGGGAGGACTAATGAAAAACTGTTTTTT
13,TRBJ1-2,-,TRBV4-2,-,CASSQGGGNGYTF,TGTGCCAGCAGCCAAGGAGGAGGGAATGGCTACACCTTC
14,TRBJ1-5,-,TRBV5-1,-,CASSFGQNNQPQHF,TGCGCCAGCAGCTTCGGACAGAATAATCAGCCCCAGCATTTT
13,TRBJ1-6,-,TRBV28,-,CASTYSYNSPLHF,TGTGCCAGCACTTACTCCTATAATTCACCCCTCCACTTT
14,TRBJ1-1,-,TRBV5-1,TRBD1,CASSLYGTATEAFF,TGCGCCAGCAGCTTGTACGGGACAGCCACTGAAGCTTTCTTT
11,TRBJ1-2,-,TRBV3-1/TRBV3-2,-,CASSLAYGYTF,TGTGCCAGCAGCCTCGCGTATGGCTACACCTTC
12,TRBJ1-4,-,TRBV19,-,CASSVLNEKLFF,TGTGCCAGTAGTGTCTTGAATGAAAAACTGTTTTTT
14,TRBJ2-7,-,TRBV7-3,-,CASSPRESPYEQYF,TGTGCCAGCAGCCCTCGTGAGAGTCCCTACGAGCAGTACTTC